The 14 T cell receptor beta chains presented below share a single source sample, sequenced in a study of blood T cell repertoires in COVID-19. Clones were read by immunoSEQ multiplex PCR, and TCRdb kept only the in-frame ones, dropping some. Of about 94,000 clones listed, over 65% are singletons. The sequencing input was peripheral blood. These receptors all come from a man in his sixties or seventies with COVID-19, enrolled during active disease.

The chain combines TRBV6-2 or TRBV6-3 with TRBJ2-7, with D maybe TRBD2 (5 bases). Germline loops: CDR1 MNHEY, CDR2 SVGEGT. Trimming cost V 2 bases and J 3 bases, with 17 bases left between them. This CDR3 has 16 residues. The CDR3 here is CASSYLPSSQNYEQYF. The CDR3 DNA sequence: TGTGCCAGCAGTTACCTCCCCTCTAGCCAAAACTACGAGCAGTACTTC.

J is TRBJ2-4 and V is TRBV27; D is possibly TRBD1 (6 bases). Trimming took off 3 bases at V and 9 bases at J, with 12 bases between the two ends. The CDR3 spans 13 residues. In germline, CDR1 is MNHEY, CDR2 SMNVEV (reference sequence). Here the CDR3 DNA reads TGTGCCAGCAGTTTGGACAGTCTTGCCATTCAGTACTTC. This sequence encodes CASSLDSLAIQYF.

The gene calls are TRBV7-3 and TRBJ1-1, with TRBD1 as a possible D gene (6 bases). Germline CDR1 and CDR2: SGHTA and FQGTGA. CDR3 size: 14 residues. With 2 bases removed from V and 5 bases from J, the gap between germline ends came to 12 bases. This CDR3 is CASSLFMTGTEAFF. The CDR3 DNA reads TGTGCCAGCAGCTTATTTATGACAGGAACTGAAGCTTTCTTT.

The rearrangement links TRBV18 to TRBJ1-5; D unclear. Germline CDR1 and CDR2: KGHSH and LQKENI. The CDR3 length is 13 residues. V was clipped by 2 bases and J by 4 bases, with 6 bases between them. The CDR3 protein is CASSPGRNQPQHF. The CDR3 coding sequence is TGTGCCAGCTCACCAGGGAGGAATCAGCCCCAGCATTTT.

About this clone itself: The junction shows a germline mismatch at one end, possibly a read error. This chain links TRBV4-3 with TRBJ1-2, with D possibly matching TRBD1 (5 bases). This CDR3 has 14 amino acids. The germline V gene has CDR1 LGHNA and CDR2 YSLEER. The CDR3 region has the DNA TGCGCCGGCAGCCTGTCCCAGGGTAACTATGGCTACACCTTC. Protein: CAGSLSQGNYGYTF.

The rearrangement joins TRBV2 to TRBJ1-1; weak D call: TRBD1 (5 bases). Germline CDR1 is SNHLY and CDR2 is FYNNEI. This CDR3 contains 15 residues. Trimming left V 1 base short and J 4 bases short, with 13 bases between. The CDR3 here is CASSEVQGFPTEAFF. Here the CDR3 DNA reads TGTGCCAGCAGTGAAGTGCAGGGATTCCCCACTGAAGCTTTCTTT.

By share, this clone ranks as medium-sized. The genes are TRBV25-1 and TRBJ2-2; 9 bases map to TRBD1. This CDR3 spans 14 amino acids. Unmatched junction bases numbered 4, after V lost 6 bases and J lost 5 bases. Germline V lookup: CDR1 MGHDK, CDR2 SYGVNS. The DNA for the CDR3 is TGTGCCAGCAGGGACAGGGGAAGAACCGGGGAGCTGTTTTTT. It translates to CASRDRGRTGELFF.

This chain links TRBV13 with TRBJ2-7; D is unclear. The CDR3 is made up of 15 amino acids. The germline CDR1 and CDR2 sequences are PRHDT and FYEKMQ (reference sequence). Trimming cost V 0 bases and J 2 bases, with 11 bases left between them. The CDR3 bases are TGTGCCAGCAGCTTAGGGTTTGCGGTAACCTACGAGCAGTACTTC. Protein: CASSLGFAVTYEQYF.

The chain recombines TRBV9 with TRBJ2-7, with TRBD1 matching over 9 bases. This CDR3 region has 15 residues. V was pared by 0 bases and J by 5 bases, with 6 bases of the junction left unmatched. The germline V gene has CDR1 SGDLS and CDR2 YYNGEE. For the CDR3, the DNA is TGTGCCAGCAGCGTAGCAGGACAGGGGACGCACGAGCAGTACTTC. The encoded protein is CASSVAGQGTHEQYF.

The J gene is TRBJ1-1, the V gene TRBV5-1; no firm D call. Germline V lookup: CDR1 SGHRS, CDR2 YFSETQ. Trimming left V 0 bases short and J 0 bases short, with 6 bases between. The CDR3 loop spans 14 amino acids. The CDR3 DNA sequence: TGCGCCAGCAGCTTGGAGGCGGTGAACACTGAAGCTTTCTTT. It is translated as CASSLEAVNTEAFF.

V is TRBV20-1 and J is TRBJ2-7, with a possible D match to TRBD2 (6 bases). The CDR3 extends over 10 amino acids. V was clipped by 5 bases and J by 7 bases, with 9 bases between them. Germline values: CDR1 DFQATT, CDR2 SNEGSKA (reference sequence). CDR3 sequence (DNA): TGCAGTGCTTTGCTAGCGGAGCAGTACTTC. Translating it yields CSALLAEQYF.

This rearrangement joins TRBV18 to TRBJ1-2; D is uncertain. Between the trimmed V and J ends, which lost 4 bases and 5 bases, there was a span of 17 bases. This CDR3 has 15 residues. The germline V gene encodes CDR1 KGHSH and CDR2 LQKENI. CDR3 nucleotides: TGTGCCAGCTCACTATCTGGGTTGGACTCGTATGGCTACACCTTC. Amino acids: CASSLSGLDSYGYTF.

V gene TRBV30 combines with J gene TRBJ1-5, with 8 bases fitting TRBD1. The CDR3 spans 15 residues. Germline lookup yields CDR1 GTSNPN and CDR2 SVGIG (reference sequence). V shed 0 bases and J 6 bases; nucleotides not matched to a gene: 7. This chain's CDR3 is CAWSVLSGGGQPQHF. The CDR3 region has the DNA TGTGCCTGGAGTGTACTGTCAGGGGGCGGTCAGCCCCAGCATTTT.

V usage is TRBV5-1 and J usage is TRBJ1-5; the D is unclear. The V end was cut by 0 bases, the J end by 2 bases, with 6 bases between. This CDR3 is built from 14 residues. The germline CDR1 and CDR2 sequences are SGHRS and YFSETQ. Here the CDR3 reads CASSLDSGNQPQHF. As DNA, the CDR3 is TGCGCCAGCAGCTTGGATTCGGGCAATCAGCCCCAGCATTTT.